This TCR beta chain derives from a study of Ad26.COV2.S vaccination and SARS-CoV-2 variants. Study-level information: This donor came from the COV1001 trial of Ad26.COV2.S. Study-wide results and caveats: Responses of spike-specific T cells (both CD8+ and CD4+) reportedly showed substantial breadth after vaccination.

Germline-derived CDR1 and CDR2 are SGHDT and YYEEEE. The CDR3 length is 14 residues. The V gene lost 1 base and the J gene lost 3 bases, with 8 bases spanning the gap. In regard to this clone: Its antigen is currently unknown.

The table came from immunoSEQ multiplex PCR; TCRdb's copy has only in-frame clones and leaves some out. The data hold some 320,000 clones, with 70% to 90% observed a single time. Stated treatment: around 19 received Ad26.COV2.S at low or high dose, single or two shots; several received placebo; per-sample allocation not given. Specimens were obtained on day 63 following the first vaccine or placebo injection. An Ad26 vector expressing Wuhan-strain SARS-CoV-2 spike served as the vaccine. This TCR came from a person aged 18 to 65 who received the Ad26.COV2.S COVID-19 vaccine or a placebo. The chain employs TRBV5-6 and TRBJ1-5; maybe TRBD1 (5 bases). The input for sequencing was peripheral blood, taken in a trial of Ad26.COV2.S vaccine versus placebo. DNA of the CDR3: TGTGCCAGCAGCTTGAGGGGAGACAATCAGCCCCAGCATTTT. This codes for CASSLRGDNQPQHF.